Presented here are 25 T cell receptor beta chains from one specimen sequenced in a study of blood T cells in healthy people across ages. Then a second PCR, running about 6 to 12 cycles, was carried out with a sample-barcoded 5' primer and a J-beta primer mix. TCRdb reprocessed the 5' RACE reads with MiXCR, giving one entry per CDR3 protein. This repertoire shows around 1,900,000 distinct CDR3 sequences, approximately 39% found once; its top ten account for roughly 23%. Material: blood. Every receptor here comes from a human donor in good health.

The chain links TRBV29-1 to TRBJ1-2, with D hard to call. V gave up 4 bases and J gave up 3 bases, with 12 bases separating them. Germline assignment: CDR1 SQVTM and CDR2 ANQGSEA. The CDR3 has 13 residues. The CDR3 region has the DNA TGCAGCGTTGGGCAGTCGGCCCACTATGGCTACACCTTC. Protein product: CSVGQSAHYGYTF.

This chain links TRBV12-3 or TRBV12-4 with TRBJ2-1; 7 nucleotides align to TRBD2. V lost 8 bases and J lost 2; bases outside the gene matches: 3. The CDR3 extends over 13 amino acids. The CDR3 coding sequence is TGTGCCAGCGGGGGGGACGCCTACAATGAGCAGTTCTTC. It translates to CASGGDAYNEQFF.

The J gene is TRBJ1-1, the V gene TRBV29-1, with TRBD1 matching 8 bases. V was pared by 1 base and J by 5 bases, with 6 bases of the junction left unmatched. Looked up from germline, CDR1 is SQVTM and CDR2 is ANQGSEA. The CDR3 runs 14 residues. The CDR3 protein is CSVEGQGARTEAFF. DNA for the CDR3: TGCAGCGTTGAAGGGCAGGGGGCAAGAACTGAAGCTTTCTTT.

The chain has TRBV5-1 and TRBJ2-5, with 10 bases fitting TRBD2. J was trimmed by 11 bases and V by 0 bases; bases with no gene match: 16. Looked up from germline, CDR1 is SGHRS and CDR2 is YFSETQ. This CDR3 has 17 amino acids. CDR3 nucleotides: TGCGCCAGCAGCTTGGCTAGCGGGGGCTTCGGGTCCTACGGGCAGTACTTC. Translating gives CASSLASGGFGSYGQYF.

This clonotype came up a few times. This CDR3 is CASSLGGYPEDGYTF. In nucleotides, the CDR3 is TGTGCCAGCAGCTTAGGAGGGTACCCAGAGGATGGCTACACCTTC. The rearrangement joins TRBV7-2 to TRBJ1-2; D ambiguous. Trimming stripped 1 base from V and 6 bases from J, with 15 bases between. This CDR3 contains 15 residues. Germline values: CDR1 SGHTA, CDR2 FQGNSA.

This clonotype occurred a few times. The CDR3 loop is CSALTTWGSTDTQYF. The DNA of the CDR3 is TGCAGTGCTCTTACAACCTGGGGGTCGACAGATACGCAGTATTTT. V usage is TRBV20-1 and J usage is TRBJ2-3; D is perhaps TRBD1 or TRBD2 (5 bases each). Looked up from germline, CDR1 is DFQATT and CDR2 is SNEGSKA (reference sequence). This CDR3 has 15 residues. Between the trimmed V and J ends, which lost 5 bases and 3 bases, there was a span of 18 bases.

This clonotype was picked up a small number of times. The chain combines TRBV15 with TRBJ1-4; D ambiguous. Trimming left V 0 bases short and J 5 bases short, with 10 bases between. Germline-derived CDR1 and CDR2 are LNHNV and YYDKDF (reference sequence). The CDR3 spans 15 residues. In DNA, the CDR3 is TGTGCCACCAGCAGAGATCGAATAGGAAATGAAAAACTGTTTTTT. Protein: CATSRDRIGNEKLFF.

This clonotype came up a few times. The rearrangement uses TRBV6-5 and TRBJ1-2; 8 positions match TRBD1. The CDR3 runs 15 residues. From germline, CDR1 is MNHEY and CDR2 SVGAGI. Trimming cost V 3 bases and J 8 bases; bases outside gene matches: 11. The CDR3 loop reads CASSYLLGTGGGYTF. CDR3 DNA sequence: TGTGCCAGCAGTTATCTCCTCGGGACAGGTGGGGGCTACACCTTC.

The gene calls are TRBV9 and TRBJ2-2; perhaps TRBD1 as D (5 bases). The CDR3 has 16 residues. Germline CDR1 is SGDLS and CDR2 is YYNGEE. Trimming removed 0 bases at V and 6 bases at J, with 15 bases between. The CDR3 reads CASSVAAGYIPGELFF. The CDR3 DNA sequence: TGTGCCAGCAGCGTAGCGGCAGGGTATATCCCCGGGGAGCTGTTTTTT.

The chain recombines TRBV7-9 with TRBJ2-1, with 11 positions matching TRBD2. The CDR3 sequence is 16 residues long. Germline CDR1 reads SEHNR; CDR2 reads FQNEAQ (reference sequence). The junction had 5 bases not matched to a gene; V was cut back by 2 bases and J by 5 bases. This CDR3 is CASSLYASGGNNEQFF. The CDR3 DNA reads TGTGCCAGCAGCTTATACGCTAGCGGGGGGAACAATGAGCAGTTCTTC.

CDR3 nucleotides: TGCAGCGTTGAGGACGGGGGCCTGAACACCTTC. As protein: CSVEDGGLNTF. The chain carries TRBV29-1 and TRBJ1-2, with a weak D call TRBD1 (6 bases). Germline V CDR1 and CDR2: SQVTM, ANQGSEA. V was cut by 3 bases and J by 12 bases, with 14 bases left in between. CDR3 length equals 11 residues.

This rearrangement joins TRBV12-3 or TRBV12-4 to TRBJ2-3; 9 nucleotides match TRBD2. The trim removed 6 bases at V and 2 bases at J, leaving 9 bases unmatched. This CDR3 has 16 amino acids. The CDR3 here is CASSHVAGAVTDTQYF. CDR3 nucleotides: TGTGCCAGCAGCCACGTAGCGGGGGCCGTCACAGATACGCAGTATTTT.

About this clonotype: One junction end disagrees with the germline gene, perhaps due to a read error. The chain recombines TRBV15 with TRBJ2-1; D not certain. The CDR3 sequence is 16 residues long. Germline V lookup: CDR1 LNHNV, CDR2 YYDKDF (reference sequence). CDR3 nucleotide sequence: TGTGCCACCAGCAGCCTCGACGGAAGCTCCTACAATAAGCAGTTCTTC. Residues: CATSSLDGSSYNKQFF.

CDR3 nucleotide sequence: TGTGCCAGCAGCACCCCTAATGTAGCGGGGGGGCTGCGGGATACGCAGTATTTT. Its translation: CASSTPNVAGGLRDTQYF. This chain connects TRBV7-9 to TRBJ2-3, with 11 nucleotides matching TRBD2. The V gene end was trimmed by 5 bases and the J gene end by 6 bases; junction bases not matched to a gene: 16. The length of the CDR3 is 18 residues. CDR1 SEHNR and CDR2 FQNEAQ come from the germline V gene (reference sequence). The full variable domain, rest sourced from reference TRBV7-9 and TRBJ2-3, is DTGVSQNPRHKITKRGQNVTFRCDPISEHNRLYWYRQTLGQGPEFLTYFQNEAQLEKSRLLSDRFSAERPKGSFSTLEIQRTEQGDSAMYLCASSTPNVAGGLRDTQYFGPGTRLTVL.

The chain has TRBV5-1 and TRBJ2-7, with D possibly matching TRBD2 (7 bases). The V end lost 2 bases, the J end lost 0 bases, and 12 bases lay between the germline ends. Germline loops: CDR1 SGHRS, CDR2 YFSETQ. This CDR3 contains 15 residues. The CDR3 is CASSFGGPSSYEQYF. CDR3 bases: TGCGCCAGCAGCTTCGGGGGGCCCTCCTCCTACGAGCAGTACTTC.

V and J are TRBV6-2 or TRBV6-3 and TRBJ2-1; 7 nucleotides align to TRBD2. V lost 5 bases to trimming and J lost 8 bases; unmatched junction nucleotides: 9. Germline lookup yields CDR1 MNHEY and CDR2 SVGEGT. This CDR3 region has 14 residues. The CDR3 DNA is TGTGCCAGCAGTCCCCAGACTAGCAGGGATGAGCAGTTCTTC. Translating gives CASSPQTSRDEQFF.

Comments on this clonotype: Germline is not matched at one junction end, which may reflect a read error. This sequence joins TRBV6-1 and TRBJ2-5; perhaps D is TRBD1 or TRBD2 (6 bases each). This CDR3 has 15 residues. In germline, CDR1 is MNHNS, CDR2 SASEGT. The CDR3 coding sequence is TGTGCCTGCAGAGACAGGAGGAGGGCCTGGGAGACCCAGTACTTC. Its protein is CACRDRRRAWETQYF.

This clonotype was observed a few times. In nucleotides, the CDR3 is TGTGCCAGCAGCTTAGCTCCCGGACAGGGCTACAATGAGCAGTTCTTC. Its translation is CASSLAPGQGYNEQFF. This chain uses TRBV11-2 with TRBJ2-1, with 8 positions matching TRBD1. CDR1 SGHAT and CDR2 FQNNGV come from the germline V gene. The CDR3 is 16 amino acids. The ends lost 1 base at V and 3 bases at J; junction bases unmatched: 5.

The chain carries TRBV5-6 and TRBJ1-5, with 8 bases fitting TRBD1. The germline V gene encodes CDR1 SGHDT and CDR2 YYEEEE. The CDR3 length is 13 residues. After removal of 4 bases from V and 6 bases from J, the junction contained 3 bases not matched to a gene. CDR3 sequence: CASSQGALQPQHF. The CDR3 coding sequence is TGTGCCAGCAGCCAGGGGGCCCTTCAGCCCCAGCATTTT.

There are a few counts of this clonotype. CDR3 coding DNA: TGTGCCAGCAGCTATACAGGGGGGAGTGAAAAACTGTTTTTT. Its translation is CASSYTGGSEKLFF. The rearrangement uses TRBV7-2 and TRBJ1-4, with TRBD1 matching over 8 bases. CDR3 length equals 14 residues. The junction had 5 bases not matched to a gene; V was cut back by 4 bases and J by 7 bases. CDR1 and CDR2 from the germline V gene are SGHTA and FQGNSA.

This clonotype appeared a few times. The CDR3: CASSPVMNTEAFF. The CDR3 DNA follows: TGCGCCAGCAGCCCGGTGATGAACACTGAAGCTTTCTTT. J is TRBJ1-1 and V is TRBV4-1, with D uncertain. CDR3 length equals 13 residues. Trimming left V 4 bases short and J 0 bases short, with 6 bases between. The V gene's germline CDR1 is MGHRA and CDR2 YSYEKL.

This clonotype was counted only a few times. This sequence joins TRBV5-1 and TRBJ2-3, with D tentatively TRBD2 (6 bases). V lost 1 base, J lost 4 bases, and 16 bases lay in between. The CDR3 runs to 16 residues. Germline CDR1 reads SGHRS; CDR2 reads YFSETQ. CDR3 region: CASSLLRGSISDTQYF. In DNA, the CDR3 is TGCGCCAGCAGCTTGCTTCGGGGGTCAATCTCAGATACGCAGTATTTT.

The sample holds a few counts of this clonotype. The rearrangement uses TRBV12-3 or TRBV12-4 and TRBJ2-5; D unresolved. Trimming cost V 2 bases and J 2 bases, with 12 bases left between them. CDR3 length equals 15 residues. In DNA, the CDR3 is TGTGCCAGCAGTTTACGGTCTCTCATACAAGAGACCCAGTACTTC. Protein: CASSLRSLIQETQYF.

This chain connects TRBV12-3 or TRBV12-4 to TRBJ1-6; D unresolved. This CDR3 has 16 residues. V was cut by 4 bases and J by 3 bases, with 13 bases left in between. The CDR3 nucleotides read TGTGCCAGCAGTTATATCCCTGGCAACTATAATTCACCCCTCCACTTT. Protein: CASSYIPGNYNSPLHF.

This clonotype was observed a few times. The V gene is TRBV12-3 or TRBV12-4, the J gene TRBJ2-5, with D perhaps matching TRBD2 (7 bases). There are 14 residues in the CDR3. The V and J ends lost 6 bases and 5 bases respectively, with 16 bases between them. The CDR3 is CASSIRGGEETQYF. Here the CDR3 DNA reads TGTGCCAGCAGCATTAGGGGGGGAGAGGAGACCCAGTACTTC.